This T cell receptor beta chain was sequenced for a study of T cells after yellow fever vaccination. In making TCR cDNA, 5'RACE template switching added a universal primer site and UMIs to it. From the 5' RACE reads, TCRdb called clonotypes with MiXCR, one entry per CDR3 protein. The table lists about 260,000 distinct CDR3 sequences, 13% of them singletons. Germline CDR1 and CDR2: KGHSH and LQKENI. CDR3 length equals 16 residues. The ends were cut back, 4 bases at V and 1 base at J, with 13 bases in the middle. The receptor was isolated from a young man who received the YFV17D yellow fever vaccine. The J gene is TRBJ2-2, the V gene TRBV18; D gene uncertain. Sequencing was performed on CD4+ T cells sorted from PBMCs, taken 45 days after the yellow fever booster vaccination. CDR3 residues: CASSLITGRNTGELFF. The CDR3 DNA follows: TGTGCCAGCTCACTAATTACCGGCCGGAACACCGGGGAGCTGTTTTTT. The full variable domain, in which reference TRBV18 and TRBJ2-2 provide the parts outside the CDR3, is NAGVMQNPRHLVRRRGQEARLRCSPMKGHSHVYWYRQLPEEGLKFMVYLQKENIIDESGMPKERFSAEFPKEGPSILRIQQVVRGDSAAYFCASSLITGRNTGELFFGEGSRLTVL.